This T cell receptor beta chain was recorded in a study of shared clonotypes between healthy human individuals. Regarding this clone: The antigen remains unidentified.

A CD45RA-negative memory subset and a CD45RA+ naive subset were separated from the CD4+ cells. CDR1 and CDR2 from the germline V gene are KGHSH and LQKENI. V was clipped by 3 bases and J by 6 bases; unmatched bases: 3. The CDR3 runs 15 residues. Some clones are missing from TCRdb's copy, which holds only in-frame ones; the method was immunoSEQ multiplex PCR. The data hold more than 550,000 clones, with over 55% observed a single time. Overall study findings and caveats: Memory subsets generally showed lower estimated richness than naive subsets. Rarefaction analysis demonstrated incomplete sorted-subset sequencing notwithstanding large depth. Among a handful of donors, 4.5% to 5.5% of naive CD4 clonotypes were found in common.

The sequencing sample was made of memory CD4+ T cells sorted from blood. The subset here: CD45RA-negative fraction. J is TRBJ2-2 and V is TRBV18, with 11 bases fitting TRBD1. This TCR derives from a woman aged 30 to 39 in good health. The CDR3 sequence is CASSPDRGLAGELFF. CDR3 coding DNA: TGTGCCAGCTCACCGGACAGGGGGCTCGCCGGGGAGCTGTTTTTT.